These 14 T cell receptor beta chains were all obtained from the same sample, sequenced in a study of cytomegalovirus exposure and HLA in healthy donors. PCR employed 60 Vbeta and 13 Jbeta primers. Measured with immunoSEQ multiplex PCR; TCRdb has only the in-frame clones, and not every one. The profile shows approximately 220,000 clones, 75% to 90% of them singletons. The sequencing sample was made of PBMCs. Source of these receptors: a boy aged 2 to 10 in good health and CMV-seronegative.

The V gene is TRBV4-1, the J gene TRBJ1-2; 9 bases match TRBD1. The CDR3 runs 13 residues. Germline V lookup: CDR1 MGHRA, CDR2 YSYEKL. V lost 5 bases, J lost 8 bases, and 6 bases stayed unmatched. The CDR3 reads CASSGGTGNGYTF. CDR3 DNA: TGCGCCAGCAGCGGAGGGACAGGGAACGGCTACACCTTC.

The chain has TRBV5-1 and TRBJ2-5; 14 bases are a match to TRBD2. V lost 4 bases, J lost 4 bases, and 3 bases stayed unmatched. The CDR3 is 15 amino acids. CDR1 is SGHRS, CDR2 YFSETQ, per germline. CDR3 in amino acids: CASSGGTSGGETQYF. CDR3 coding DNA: TGCGCCAGCAGCGGCGGGACTAGCGGGGGAGAGACCCAGTACTTC.

CDR3 region: CSAPPEFF. Here the CDR3 DNA reads TGCAGTGCCCCCCCGGAGTTCTTC. The chain uses TRBV20-1 and TRBJ2-1, with D hard to call. The V and J ends lost 6 bases and 14 bases respectively, with 8 bases between them. Germline V gene sequence: CDR1 DFQATT, CDR2 SNEGSKA (reference sequence). The CDR3 totals 8 residues.

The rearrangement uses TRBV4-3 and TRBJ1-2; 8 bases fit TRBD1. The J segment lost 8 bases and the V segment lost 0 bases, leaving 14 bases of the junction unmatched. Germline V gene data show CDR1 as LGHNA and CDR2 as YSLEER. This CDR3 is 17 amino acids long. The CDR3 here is CASSQDGRTDRGIGYTF. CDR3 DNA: TGCGCCAGCAGCCAAGATGGTCGAACAGACAGGGGTATAGGCTACACCTTC.

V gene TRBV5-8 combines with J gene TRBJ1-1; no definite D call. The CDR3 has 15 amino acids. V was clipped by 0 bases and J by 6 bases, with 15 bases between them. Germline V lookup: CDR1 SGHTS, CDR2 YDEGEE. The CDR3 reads CASSLGPGKRAEAFF. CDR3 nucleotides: TGTGCCAGCAGCTTGGGGCCGGGGAAAAGGGCTGAAGCTTTCTTT. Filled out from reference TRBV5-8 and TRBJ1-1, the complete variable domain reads EAGVTQSPTHLIKTRGQQATLRCSPISGHTSVYWYQQALGLGLQFLLWYDEGEERNRGNFPPRFSGRQFPNYSSELNVNALELEDSALYLCASSLGPGKRAEAFFGQGTRLTVV.

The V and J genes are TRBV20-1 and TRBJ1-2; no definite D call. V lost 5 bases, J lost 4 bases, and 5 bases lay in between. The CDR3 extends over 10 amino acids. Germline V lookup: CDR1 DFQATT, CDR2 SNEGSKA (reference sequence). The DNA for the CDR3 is TGCAGTGCTGAGGGCTATGGCTACACCTTC. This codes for CSAEGYGYTF.

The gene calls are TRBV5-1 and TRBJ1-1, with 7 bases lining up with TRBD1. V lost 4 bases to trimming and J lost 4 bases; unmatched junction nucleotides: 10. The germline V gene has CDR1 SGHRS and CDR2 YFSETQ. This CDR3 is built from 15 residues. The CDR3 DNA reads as TGCGCCAGCAGCCCAGACAGGGCTCGGGGCACTGAAGCTTTCTTT. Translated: CASSPDRARGTEAFF.

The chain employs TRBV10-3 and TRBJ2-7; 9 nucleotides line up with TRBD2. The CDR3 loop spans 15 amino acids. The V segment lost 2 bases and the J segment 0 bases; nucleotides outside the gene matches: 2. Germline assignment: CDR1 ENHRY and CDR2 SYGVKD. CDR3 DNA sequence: TGTGCCATCAGTGAGCTAGCGGGGAGCTCCTACGAGCAGTACTTC. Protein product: CAISELAGSSYEQYF.

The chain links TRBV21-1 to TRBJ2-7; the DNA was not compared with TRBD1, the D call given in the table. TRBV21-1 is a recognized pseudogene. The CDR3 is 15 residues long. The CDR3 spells CASSGPGQGTDEQYF. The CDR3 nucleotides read TGTGCCAGCAGCGGACCGGGACAGGGAACAGACGAGCAGTACTTC.

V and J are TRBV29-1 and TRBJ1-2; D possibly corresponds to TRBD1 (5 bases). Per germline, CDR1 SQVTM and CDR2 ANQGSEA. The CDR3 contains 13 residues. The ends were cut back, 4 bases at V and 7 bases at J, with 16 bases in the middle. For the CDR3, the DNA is TGCAGCGTTGTTAACGGGGGTGACTCTGGCTACACCTTC. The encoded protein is CSVVNGGDSGYTF.

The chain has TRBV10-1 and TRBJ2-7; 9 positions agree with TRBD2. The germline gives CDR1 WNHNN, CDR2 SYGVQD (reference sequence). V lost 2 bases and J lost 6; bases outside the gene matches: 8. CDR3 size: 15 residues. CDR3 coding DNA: TGCGCCAGCAGTGAGCTCCAGCGGGGGGTGAGCGAGCAGTACTTC. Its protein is CASSELQRGVSEQYF.

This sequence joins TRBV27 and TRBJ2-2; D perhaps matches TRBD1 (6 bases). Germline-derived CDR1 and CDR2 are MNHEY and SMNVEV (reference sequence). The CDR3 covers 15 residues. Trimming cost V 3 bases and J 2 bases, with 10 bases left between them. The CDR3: CASSLNRENTGELFF. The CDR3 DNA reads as TGTGCCAGCAGTTTGAACAGGGAAAACACCGGGGAGCTGTTTTTT.

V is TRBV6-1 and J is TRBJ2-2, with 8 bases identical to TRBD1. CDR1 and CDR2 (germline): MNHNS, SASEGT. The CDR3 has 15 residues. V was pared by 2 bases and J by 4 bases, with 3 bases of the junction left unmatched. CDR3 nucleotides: TGTGCCAGCAGTGAACCGGGACAGGCCACCGGGGAGCTGTTTTTT. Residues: CASSEPGQATGELFF.

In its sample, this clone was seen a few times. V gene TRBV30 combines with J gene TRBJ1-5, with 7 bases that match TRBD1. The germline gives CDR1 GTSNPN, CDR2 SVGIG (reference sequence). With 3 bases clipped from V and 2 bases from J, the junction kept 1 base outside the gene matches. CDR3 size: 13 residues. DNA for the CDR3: TGTGCCTGGAGCACAGGGGGCAATCAGCCCCAGCATTTT. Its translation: CAWSTGGNQPQHF.